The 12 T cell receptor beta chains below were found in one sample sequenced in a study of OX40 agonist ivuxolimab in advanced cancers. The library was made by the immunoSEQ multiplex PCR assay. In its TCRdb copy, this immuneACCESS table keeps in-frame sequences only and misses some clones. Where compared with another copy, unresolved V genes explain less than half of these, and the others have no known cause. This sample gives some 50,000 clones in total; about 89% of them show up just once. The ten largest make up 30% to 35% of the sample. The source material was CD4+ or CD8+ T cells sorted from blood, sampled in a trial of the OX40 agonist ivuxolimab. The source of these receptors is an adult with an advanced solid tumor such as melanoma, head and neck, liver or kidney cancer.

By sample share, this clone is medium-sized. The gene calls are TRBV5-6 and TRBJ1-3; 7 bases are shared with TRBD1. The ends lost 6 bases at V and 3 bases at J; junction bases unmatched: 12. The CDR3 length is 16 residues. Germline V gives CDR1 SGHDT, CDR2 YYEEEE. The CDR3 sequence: CASIDRTGVLGNTIYF. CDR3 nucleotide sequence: TGTGCCAGCATCGATCGTACAGGGGTACTTGGAAACACCATATATTTT. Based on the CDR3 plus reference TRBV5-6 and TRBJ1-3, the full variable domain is DAGVTQSPTHLIKTRGQQVTLRCSPKSGHDTVSWYQQALGQGPQFIFQYYEEEERQRGNFPDRFSGHQFPNYSSELNVNALLLGDSALYLCASIDRTGVLGNTIYFGEGSWLTVV.

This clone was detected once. DNA for the CDR3: TGTGCCAGCAGTTTTAGCGGGGGGAGGACAGATACGCAGTATTTT. Translation: CASSFSGGRTDTQYF. This sequence joins TRBV27 and TRBJ2-3, with TRBD2 matching over 10 bases. The germline gives CDR1 MNHEY, CDR2 SMNVEV (reference sequence). CDR3 size: 15 residues. V shed 3 bases and J 3 bases; nucleotides not matched to a gene: 3.

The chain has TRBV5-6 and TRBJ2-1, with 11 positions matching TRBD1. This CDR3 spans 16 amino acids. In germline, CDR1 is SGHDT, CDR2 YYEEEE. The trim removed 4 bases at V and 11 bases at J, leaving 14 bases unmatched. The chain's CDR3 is CASSRQGQGALGQQFF. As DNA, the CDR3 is TGTGCCAGCAGCCGTCAAGGACAGGGGGCGCTGGGGCAGCAGTTCTTC.

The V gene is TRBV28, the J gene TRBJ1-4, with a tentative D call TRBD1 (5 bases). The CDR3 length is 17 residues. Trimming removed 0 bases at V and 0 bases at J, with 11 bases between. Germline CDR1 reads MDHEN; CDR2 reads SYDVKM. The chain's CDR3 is CASSLWTAGATNEKLFF. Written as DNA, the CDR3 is TGTGCCAGCAGTTTATGGACAGCCGGTGCAACTAATGAAAAACTGTTTTTT.

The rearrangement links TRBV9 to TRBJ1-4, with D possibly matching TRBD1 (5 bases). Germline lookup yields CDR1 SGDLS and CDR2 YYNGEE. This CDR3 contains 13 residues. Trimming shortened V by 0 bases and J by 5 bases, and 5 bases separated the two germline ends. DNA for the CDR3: TGTGCCAGCAGCGTAGCAGGGAATGAAAAACTGTTTTTT. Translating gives CASSVAGNEKLFF.

CDR3 in DNA: TGCGCTTCACGCCTTGGCGGGAATGAGCAGTTCTTC. This sequence encodes CASRLGGNEQFF. The chain couples TRBV5-1 to TRBJ2-1; D may be TRBD2 (5 bases). This CDR3 is 12 amino acids long. Germline V gene lookup returns CDR1 SGHRS and CDR2 YFSETQ. Supplemented by reference TRBV5-1 and TRBJ2-1, the full variable domain reads KAGVTQTPRYLIKTRGQQVTLSCSPISGHRSVSWYQQTPGQGLQFLFEYFSETQRNKGNFPGRFSGRQFSNSRSEMNVSTLELGDSALYLCASRLGGNEQFFGPGTRLTVL.

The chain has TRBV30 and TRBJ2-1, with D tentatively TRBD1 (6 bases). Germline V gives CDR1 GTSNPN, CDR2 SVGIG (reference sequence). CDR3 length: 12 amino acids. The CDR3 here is CASSRGWDEQFF. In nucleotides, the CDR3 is TGTGCTTCAAGTAGGGGGTGGGATGAGCAGTTCTTC.

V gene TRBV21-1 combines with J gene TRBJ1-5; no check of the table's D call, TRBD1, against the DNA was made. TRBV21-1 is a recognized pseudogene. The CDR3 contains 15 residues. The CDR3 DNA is TGTGCCAGCAGCAAAGGCACAGTGGATGATCAGCCCCAGCATTTT. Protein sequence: CASSKGTVDDQPQHF.

In nucleotides, the CDR3 is TGTGCCAGCAGCCAAAAGACAGGGTTCTACGAGCAGTACTTC. This gives the protein CASSQKTGFYEQYF. The chain links TRBV21-1 to TRBJ2-7; TRBD1 is taken as the D call from the table, unchecked against the DNA. TRBV21-1 is labeled a pseudogene. The length of the CDR3 is 14 residues.

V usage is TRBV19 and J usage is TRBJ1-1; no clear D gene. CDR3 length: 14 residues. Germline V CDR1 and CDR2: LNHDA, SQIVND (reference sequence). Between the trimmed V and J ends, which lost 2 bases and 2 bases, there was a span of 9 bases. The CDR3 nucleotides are TGTGCCAGTAGTATATTCGCCTTCAACACTGAAGCTTTCTTT. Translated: CASSIFAFNTEAFF. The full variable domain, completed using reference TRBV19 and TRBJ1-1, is DGGITQSPKYLFRKEGQNVTLSCEQNLNHDAMYWYRQDPGQGLRLIYYSQIVNDFQKGDIAEGYSVSREKKESFPLTVTSAQKNPTAFYLCASSIFAFNTEAFFGQGTRLTVV.

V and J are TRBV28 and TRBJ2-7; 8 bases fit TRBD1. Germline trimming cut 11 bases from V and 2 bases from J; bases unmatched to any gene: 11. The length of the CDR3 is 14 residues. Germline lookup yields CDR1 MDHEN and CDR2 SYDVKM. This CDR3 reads CAGCPRDRTYEQYF. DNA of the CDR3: TGTGCCGGGTGTCCCCGGGACAGGACCTACGAGCAGTACTTC.

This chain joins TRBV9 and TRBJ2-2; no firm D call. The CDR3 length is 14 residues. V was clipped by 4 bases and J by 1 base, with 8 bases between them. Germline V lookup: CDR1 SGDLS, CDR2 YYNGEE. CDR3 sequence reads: CASSPTRNTGELFF. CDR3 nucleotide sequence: TGTGCCAGCAGCCCCACTCGGAACACCGGGGAGCTGTTTTTT.